This T cell receptor (beta chain) was found in a study of beta chain features in type 1 diabetes. Across the whole study: Approximately 100 million sorted cells were examined across all samples.

V lost 4 bases and J 2 bases, leaving 9 bases between the germline ends. This CDR3 has 14 amino acids. The V gene's germline CDR1 is MNHEY and CDR2 SVGAGI. Overall study findings and caveats: For Type 1 diabetes patients, all four CD4+ subsets carried TCRB CDR3s that were moderately but significantly shorter. Reduced insertions and increased deletions marked VDJ junctions in type 1 diabetes patients.

This clone has a count of ten or more. Its antigen is undetermined. Reverse transcribing all isolated RNA meant expressed TCRB transcripts were sequenced. Using immunoSEQ multiplex PCR, the repertoire was profiled, and TCRdb retains in-frame clones only, with some absent. Of around 130,000 clones listed, roughly 10% are singletons. The chain has TRBV6-5 and TRBJ2-1; TRBD2 is a possible D gene (6 bases). The sequence was collected from a man aged 25-45 years with type 1 diabetes. Sequencing was carried out using central memory CD4+ T cells from blood. The CDR3 protein is CASSSGLTYNEQFF. The CDR3 coding sequence is TGTGCCAGCAGTTCCGGACTAACCTACAATGAGCAGTTCTTC.